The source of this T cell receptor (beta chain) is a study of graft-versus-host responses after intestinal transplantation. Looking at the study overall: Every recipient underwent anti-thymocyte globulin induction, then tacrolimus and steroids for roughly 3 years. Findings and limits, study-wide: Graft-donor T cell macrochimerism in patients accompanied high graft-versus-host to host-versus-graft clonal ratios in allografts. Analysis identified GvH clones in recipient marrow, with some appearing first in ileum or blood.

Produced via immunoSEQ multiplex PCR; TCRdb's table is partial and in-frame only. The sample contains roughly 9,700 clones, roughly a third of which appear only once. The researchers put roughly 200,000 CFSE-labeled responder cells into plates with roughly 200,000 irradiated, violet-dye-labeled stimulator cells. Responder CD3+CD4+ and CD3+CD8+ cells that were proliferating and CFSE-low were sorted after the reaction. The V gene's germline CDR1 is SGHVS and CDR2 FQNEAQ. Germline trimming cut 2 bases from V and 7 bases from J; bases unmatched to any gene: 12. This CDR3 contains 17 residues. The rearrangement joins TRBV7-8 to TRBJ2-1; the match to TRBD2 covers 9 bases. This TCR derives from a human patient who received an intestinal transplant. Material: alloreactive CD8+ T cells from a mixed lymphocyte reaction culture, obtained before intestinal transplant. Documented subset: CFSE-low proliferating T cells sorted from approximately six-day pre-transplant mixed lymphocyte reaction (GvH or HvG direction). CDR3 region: CASSLHWPAGGLNEQFF. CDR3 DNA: TGTGCCAGCAGCTTACACTGGCCAGCGGGAGGATTGAATGAGCAGTTCTTC. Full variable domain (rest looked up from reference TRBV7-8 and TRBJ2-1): GAGVSQSPRYKVAKRGQDVALRCDPISGHVSLFWYQQALGQGPEFLTYFQNEAQLDKSGLPSDRFFAERPEGSVSTLKIQRTQQEDSAVYLCASSLHWPAGGLNEQFFGPGTRLTVL.